The rows below give T cell receptor beta chains drawn from one sample of a study of cytomegalovirus exposure and HLA in healthy donors. TCRdb's copy holds only in-frame clones and misses some; the assay was immunoSEQ multiplex PCR. The sample gives about 160,000 clones, under 90% of which show up once; 4% to 5% is in the top ten. The sequencing input was PBMCs. These receptors originate from a man between 18 and 35 years old in good health and CMV-seropositive. Both conserved end residues are part of each CDR3. A D gene is named only where the DNA matches it firmly. For some rows the clone size is stated as once, few or many, or as a class when expanded; others skip it.

J	size	V	D	DNA	CDR3
TRBJ2-7	.	TRBV18	TRBD1	TGTGCCAGCTCCCTCGGACAGGGAGGTGGCTCTTACGAGCAGTACTTC	CASSLGQGGGSYEQYF
TRBJ2-7	.	TRBV7-6	TRBD2	TGTGCCAGCAGCTTAGTGCCCCTGACTAGCGGCGCACTGTCCTACGAGCAGTACTTC	CASSLVPLTSGALSYEQYF
TRBJ1-1	once	TRBV5-5	TRBD1	TGTGCCAGCGAACGCAGGGGGAATACTGAAGCTTTCTTT	CASERRGNTEAFF
TRBJ2-3	.	TRBV9	.	TGTGCCAGCAGCGTAGGCCATCAAACAGGGACAGATACGCAGTATTTT	CASSVGHQTGTDTQYF
TRBJ2-1	.	TRBV11-3	TRBD2	TGTGCCAGCAGCTTAGATGGAGGCGGGAGATTGGCTGAGCAGTTCTTC	CASSLDGGGRLAEQFF
TRBJ2-2	.	TRBV5-1	TRBD1	TGCGCCAGCAGCGTTACAGGGGACGGGGAGCTGTTTTTT	CASSVTGDGELFF
TRBJ2-7	.	TRBV10-1	TRBD2	TGCGCCAGCTCCCGGGATCTAGCGGGATTGTACGAGCAGTACTTC	CASSRDLAGLYEQYF
TRBJ1-1	.	TRBV14	TRBD1	TGTGCCAGCAGCCGGACAGGGCGATACACTGAAGCTTTCTTT	CASSRTGRYTEAFF
TRBJ1-1	.	TRBV9	.	TGTGCCAGCAGCGGAGATATGAACACTGAAGCTTTCTTT	CASSGDMNTEAFF
TRBJ2-2	.	TRBV18	.	TGTGCCAGCTCACCAAAAGAGTTTGCCGGGGAGCTGTTTTTT	CASSPKEFAGELFF
TRBJ2-1	few	TRBV5-1	TRBD1	TGCGCCAGCAGCCCCGGGACAGGGGCCAATGAGCAGTTCTTC	CASSPGTGANEQFF